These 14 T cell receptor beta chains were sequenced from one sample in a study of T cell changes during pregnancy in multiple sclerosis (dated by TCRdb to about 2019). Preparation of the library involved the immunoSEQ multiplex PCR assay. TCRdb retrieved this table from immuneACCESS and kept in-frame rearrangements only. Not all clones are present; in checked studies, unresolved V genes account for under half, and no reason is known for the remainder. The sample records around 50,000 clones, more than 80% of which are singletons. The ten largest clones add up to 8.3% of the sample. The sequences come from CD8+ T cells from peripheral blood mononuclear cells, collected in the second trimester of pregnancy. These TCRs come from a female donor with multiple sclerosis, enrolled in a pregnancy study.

CDR3 in DNA: TGTGCCAGCAGCCACCCGGCGGGAGGGTACAATGAGCAGTTCTTC. Translated, it gives CASSHPAGGYNEQFF. The rearrangement links TRBV16 to TRBJ2-1, with TRBD2 identical over 9 bases. CDR1 is KGHSY and CDR2 is FQNENV in the germline V gene. The CDR3 consists of 15 residues. V was pared by 3 bases and J by 4 bases, with 4 bases of the junction left unmatched. Filled out from reference TRBV16 and TRBJ2-1, the complete variable domain reads GEEVAQTPKHLVRGEGQKAKLYCAPIKGHSYVFWYQQVLKNEFKFLISFQNENVFDETGMPKERFSAKCLPNSPCSLEIQATKLEDSAVYFCASSHPAGGYNEQFFGPGTRLTVL.

CDR3 protein: CASSLSIGAGELFF. The DNA of the CDR3 is TGTGCCAGCAGTTTAAGTATAGGAGCCGGGGAGCTGTTTTTT. The V and J genes are TRBV27 and TRBJ2-2; D unclear. Per germline, CDR1 MNHEY and CDR2 SMNVEV (reference sequence). The CDR3 has 14 residues. The V end was cut by 2 bases, the J end by 6 bases, with 10 bases between.

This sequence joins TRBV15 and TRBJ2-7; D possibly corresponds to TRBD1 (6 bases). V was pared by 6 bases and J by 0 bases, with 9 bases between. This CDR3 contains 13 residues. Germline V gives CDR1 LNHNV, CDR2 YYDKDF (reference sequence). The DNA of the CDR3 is TGTGCCACCAGTCCAGGGGCCTCCTACGAGCAGTACTTC. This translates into CATSPGASYEQYF.

Written as DNA, the CDR3 is TGCAGCGTTGAGCCCGGCGGGGGGGCCCAAGAGACCCAGTACTTC. Translation gives CSVEPGGGAQETQYF. The chain couples TRBV29-1 to TRBJ2-5; 9 nucleotides align to TRBD2. The CDR3 length is 15 residues. After removal of 3 bases from V and 1 base from J, the junction contained 6 bases not matched to a gene. In germline, CDR1 is SQVTM, CDR2 ANQGSEA.

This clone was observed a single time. CDR3 sequence (DNA): TGTGCCAGCAGCACGAACGGGGGGGAGCTGTTTTTT. Translating it yields CASSTNGGELFF. The chain has TRBV6-1 and TRBJ2-2; no clear D gene. The CDR3 has 12 amino acids. Germline V gene data show CDR1 as MNHNS and CDR2 as SASEGT. V gave up 6 bases and J gave up 8 bases, with 10 bases separating them.

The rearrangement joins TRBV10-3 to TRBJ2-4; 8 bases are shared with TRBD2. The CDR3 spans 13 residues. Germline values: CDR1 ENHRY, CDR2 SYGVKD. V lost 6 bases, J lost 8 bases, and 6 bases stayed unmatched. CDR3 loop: CAIRGSGEDIQYF. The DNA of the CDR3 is TGTGCCATCAGGGGTAGCGGGGAGGACATTCAGTACTTC.

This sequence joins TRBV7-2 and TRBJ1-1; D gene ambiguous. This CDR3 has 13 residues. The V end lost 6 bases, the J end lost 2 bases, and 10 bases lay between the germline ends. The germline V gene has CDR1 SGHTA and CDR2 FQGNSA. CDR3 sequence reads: CASRQTPNTEAFF. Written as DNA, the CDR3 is TGTGCCAGCAGACAAACCCCAAACACTGAAGCTTTCTTT.

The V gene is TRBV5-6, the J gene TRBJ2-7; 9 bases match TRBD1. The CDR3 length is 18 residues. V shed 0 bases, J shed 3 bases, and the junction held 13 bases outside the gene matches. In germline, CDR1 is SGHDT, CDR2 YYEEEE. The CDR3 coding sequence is TGTGCCAGCAGCTTGGGGGGTCTGGGACAGGGAGTTAGCTACGAGCAGTACTTC. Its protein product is CASSLGGLGQGVSYEQYF.

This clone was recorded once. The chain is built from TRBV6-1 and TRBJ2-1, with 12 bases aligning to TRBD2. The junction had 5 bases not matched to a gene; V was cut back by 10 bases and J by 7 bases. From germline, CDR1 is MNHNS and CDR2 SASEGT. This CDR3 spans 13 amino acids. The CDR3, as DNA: TGTGCCATTCCCGGGACTAGCGGGAATGAGCAGTTCTTC. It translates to CAIPGTSGNEQFF.

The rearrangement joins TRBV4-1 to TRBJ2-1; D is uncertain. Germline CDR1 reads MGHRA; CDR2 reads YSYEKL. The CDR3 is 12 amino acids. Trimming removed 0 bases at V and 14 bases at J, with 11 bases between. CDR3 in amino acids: CASSQDQLVEFF. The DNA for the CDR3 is TGCGCCAGCAGCCAAGATCAATTAGTGGAGTTCTTC.

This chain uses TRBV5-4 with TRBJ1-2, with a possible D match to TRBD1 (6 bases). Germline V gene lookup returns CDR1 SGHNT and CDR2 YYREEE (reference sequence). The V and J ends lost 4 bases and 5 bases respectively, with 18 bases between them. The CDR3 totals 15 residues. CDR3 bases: TGTGCCAGCAGCCCGGATCTCTCAGGGGAGTATGGCTACACCTTC. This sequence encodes CASSPDLSGEYGYTF.

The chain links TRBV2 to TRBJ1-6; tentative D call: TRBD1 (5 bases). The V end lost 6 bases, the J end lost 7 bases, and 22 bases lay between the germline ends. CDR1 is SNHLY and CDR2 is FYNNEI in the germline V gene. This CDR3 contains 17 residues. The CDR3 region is CASSHPIAGLKNSPLHF. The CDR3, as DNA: TGTGCCAGCAGCCACCCAATCGCAGGGTTGAAAAATTCACCCCTCCACTTT.

This chain's CDR3 is CASSYSRQNPNQPQHF. The CDR3, as DNA: TGTGCCAGCAGTTACTCGAGACAGAACCCCAATCAGCCCCAGCATTTT. The chain couples TRBV6-6 to TRBJ1-5; tentative D call: TRBD1 (5 bases). Germline values: CDR1 MNHNY, CDR2 SVGAGI (reference sequence). The CDR3 has 16 amino acids. The V end lost 0 bases, the J end lost 3 bases, and 12 bases lay between the germline ends.

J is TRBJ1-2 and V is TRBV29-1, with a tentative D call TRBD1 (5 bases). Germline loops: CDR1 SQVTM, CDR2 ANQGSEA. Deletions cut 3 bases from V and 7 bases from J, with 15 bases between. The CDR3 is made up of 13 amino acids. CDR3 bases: TGCAGCGTTGATTGGGGGGACGGTCGTGGCTACACCTTC. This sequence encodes CSVDWGDGRGYTF. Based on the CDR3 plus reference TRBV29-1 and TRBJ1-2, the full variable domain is SAVISQKPSRDICQRGTSLTIQCQVDSQVTMMFWYRQQPGQSLTLIATANQGSEATYESGFVIDKFPISRPNLTFSTLTVSNMSPEDSSIYLCSVDWGDGRGYTFGSGTRLTVV.